This T cell receptor beta chain came from a study of EBV T-cell therapy then PD-1 blockade in nasopharyngeal carcinoma. The CDR3 has 13 amino acids. V lost 3 bases to trimming and J lost 2 bases, with 7 bases between them. Germline V gene data show CDR1 as MRHNA and CDR2 as SNTAGT. The treatment denotes: AdE1-LMPpoly-expanded autologous EBV-specific T-cell therapy followed by anti-PD-1 nivolumab. TCRdb keeps only in-frame clones here, not all; method: immunoSEQ multiplex PCR. Of 20,000 or so clones detected, 84% appear once; the ten largest clones hold approximately 31%. For this clone: Its antigen is currently unknown.

The rearrangement uses TRBV6-4 and TRBJ2-5; D may be TRBD2 (5 bases). The material was CD8+ T cells from blood, obtained at approximately day 30 from a patient whose treatment included autologous EBV-specific T cells and nivolumab. This TCR derives from a man between 40 and 49 years old with nasopharyngeal carcinoma. CDR3 bases: TGTGCCAGCAGTGAGAGGGAGCAAGAGACCCAGTACTTC. This encodes CASSEREQETQYF.